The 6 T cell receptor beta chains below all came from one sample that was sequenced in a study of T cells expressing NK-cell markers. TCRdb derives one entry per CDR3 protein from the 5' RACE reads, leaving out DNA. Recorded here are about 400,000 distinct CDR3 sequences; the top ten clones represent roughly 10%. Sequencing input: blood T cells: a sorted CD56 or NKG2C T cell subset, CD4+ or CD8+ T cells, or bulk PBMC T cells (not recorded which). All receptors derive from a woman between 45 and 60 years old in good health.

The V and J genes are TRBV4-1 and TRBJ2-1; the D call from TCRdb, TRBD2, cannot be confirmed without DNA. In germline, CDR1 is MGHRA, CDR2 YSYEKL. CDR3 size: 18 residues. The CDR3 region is CASSPPIRNLAGYNEQFF.

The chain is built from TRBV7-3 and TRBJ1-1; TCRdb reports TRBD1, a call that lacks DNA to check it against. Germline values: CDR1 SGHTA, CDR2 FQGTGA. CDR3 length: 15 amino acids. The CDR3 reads CASSLRAGANTEAFF.

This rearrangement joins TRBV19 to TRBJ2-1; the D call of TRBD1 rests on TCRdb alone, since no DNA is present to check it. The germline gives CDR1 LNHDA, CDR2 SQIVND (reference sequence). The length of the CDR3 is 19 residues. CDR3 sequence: CASDRGLPKFDLSYNEQFF.

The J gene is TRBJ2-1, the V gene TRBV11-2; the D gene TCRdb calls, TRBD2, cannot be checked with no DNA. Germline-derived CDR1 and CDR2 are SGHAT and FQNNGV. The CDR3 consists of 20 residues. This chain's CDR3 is CASSLAITGTSGRSRDEQFF.

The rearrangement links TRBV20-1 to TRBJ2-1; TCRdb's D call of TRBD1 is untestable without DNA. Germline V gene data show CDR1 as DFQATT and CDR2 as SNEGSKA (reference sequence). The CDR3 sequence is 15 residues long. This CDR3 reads CSASAGVVTYNEQFF.

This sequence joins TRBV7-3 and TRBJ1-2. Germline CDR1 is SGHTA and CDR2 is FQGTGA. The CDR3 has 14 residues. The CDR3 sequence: CASSPTGGVNGYTF.